The T cell receptor (beta chain) described here comes from a study of blood T cell repertoires in COVID-19. The germline V and J ends were trimmed by 3 bases and 4 bases, with 16 bases remaining between them. The germline gives CDR1 MGHRA, CDR2 YSYEKL. The CDR3 length is 16 residues. As originally analysed: By means of reference gene primer amplification, nucleated cell counts were estimated. Sequenced by immunoSEQ multiplex PCR; TCRdb stores in-frame clones only, minus some. That table supplies the V and J calls and clone size; D and trimming were determined from the DNA. The table has 200,000 to 250,000 clones, 84% seen once; the top ten hold roughly 6.2%. Two negative PCRs, clearance, or symptom resolution characterized the recovered Cohort 3 donors.

This sequence joins TRBV4-1 and TRBJ1-3; D gene uncertain. The sequence derives from a woman aged 40 to 49 who had recovered from COVID-19. The sample consisted of PBMCs or T cells enriched from blood (not recorded which). CDR3 bases: TGCGCCAGCAGCCACTCGGGCCGTGGGAGCGGAAACACCATATATTTT. Protein sequence: CASSHSGRGSGNTIYF.